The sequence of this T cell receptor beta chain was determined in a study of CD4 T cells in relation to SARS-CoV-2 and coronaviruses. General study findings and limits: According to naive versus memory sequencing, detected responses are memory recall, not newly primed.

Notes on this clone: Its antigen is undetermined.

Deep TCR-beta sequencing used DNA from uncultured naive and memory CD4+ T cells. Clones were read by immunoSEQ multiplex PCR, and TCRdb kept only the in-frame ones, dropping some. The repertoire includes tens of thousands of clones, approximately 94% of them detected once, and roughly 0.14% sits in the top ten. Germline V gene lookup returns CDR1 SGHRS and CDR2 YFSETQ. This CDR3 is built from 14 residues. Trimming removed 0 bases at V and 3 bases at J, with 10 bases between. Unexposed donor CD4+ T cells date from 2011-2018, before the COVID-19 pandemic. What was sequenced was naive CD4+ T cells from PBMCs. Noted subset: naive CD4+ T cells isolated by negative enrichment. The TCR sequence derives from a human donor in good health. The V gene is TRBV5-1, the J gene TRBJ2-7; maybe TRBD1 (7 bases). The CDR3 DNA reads TGCGCCAGCAGCTTGGGCCAGGGGGGCTACGAGCAGTACTTC. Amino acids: CASSLGQGGYEQYF.